One sample yielded the 7 T cell receptor beta chains listed below, sequenced in a study of blood T cell repertoires in COVID-19. The assay was immunoSEQ multiplex PCR, and TCRdb's table has in-frame clones only and misses some. Among about 300,000 clones, around 90% were seen once, and the ten largest hold around 1.1%. The sample taken for sequencing was PBMCs or T cells enriched from blood (not recorded which). Every receptor here comes from a woman aged 30 to 39 who had recovered from COVID-19.

This chain joins TRBV19 and TRBJ1-1; D gene uncertain. Trimming left V 4 bases short and J 3 bases short, with 6 bases between. CDR1 is LNHDA and CDR2 is SQIVND in the germline V gene (reference sequence). CDR3 size: 12 residues. The CDR3 region has the DNA TGTGCCAGTAGTACTAGATACACTGAAGCTTTCTTT. It is translated as CASSTRYTEAFF.

This chain connects TRBV5-6 to TRBJ2-7; a possible D gene is TRBD1 (5 bases). Between the trimmed V and J ends, which lost 2 bases and 0 bases, there was a span of 12 bases. CDR1 and CDR2 from the germline V gene are SGHDT and YYEEEE. The CDR3 spans 15 residues. The CDR3 loop is CASSLDEDTSYEQYF. Here the CDR3 DNA reads TGTGCCAGCAGCTTAGATGAGGACACCTCCTACGAGCAGTACTTC.

About this clone itself: The same CDR3 can be traced to other DNA sequences in this sample. The gene calls are TRBV7-3 and TRBJ2-2; 9 nucleotides align to TRBD1. Germline CDR1 and CDR2: SGHTA and FQGTGA. The CDR3 is 16 amino acids. The V gene end was trimmed by 1 base and the J gene end by 4 bases; junction bases not matched to a gene: 4. The CDR3 nucleotides read TGTGCCAGCAGCTTAATGGGACAGGGAGGCACCGGGGAGCTGTTTTTT. Translation gives CASSLMGQGGTGELFF.

This chain uses TRBV9 with TRBJ2-1, with TRBD2 matching 10 bases. Germline V gene data show CDR1 as SGDLS and CDR2 as YYNGEE. The length of the CDR3 is 15 residues. With V trimmed by 4 bases and J by 9 bases, 10 bases remained unmatched. CDR3 nucleotides: TGTGCCAGCAGCCGAGTAGCGGGAGGCGGGCGTGAGCAGTTCTTC. Residues: CASSRVAGGGREQFF.

This chain connects TRBV28 to TRBJ1-4, with a weak D call TRBD1 (5 bases). The V and J ends lost 7 bases and 4 bases respectively, with 13 bases between them. This CDR3 has 14 residues. Germline CDR1 is MDHEN and CDR2 is SYDVKM. The chain's CDR3 is CASTRQSRNEKLFF. The CDR3 DNA reads TGTGCCAGCACCCGACAGTCCCGTAATGAAAAACTGTTTTTT. Together with reference TRBV28 and TRBJ1-4, the CDR3 gives the full variable domain: DVKVTQSSRYLVKRTGEKVFLECVQDMDHENMFWYRQDPGLGLRLIYFSYDVKMKEKGDIPEGYSVSREKKERFSLILESASTNQTSMYLCASTRQSRNEKLFFGSGTQLSVL.

This chain links TRBV5-1 with TRBJ1-1; 8 bases match TRBD1. Germline values: CDR1 SGHRS, CDR2 YFSETQ. V dropped 1 base and J dropped 4; count of bases not matched to a gene: 9. The CDR3 length is 16 residues. The CDR3 DNA is TGCGCCAGCAGCTTGAGCGGACAGGGCAGGAGCACTGAAGCTTTCTTT. Protein sequence: CASSLSGQGRSTEAFF. Filled out from reference TRBV5-1 and TRBJ1-1, the complete variable domain reads KAGVTQTPRYLIKTRGQQVTLSCSPISGHRSVSWYQQTPGQGLQFLFEYFSETQRNKGNFPGRFSGRQFSNSRSEMNVSTLELGDSALYLCASSLSGQGRSTEAFFGQGTRLTVV.

The chain couples TRBV30 to TRBJ2-1; a weak D match, TRBD2 (7 bases). CDR1 is GTSNPN and CDR2 is SVGIG in the germline V gene (reference sequence). The CDR3 covers 15 residues. Trimming cost V 5 bases and J 7 bases, with 21 bases left between them. The CDR3 DNA reads TGTGCCTGGTCCTGGGGGGGGCCGGGTGTTAATGAGCAGTTCTTC. It codes for CAWSWGGPGVNEQFF.